Listed below are T cell receptor beta chains from one sample, sequenced in a study of blood T cell repertoires in COVID-19. TCRdb keeps only in-frame clones here, not all; method: immunoSEQ multiplex PCR. Among around 300,000 clones listed, roughly 85% were seen once. Sequencing input: PBMCs or T cells enriched from blood (not recorded which). Receptors originate from a middle-aged woman who had recovered from COVID-19. CDR3s include the opening cysteine and the closing phenylalanine or tryptophan. Each record gives: J gene, V gene, CDR3 protein.

TRBJ1-1,TRBV2,CASSVLGGSTEAFF
TRBJ1-5,TRBV6-2/TRBV6-3,CASSYLNQPQHF
TRBJ2-1,TRBV7-2,CASSLGGLAGGLGEQFF
TRBJ2-5,TRBV18,CASSSLQGQPGETQYF
TRBJ2-1,TRBV7-8,CASSRRTGGDNEQFF
TRBJ2-2,TRBV19,CASSPRQGGTGELFF
TRBJ2-3,TRBV15,CATSRGLAGGRDTQYF
TRBJ1-5,TRBV4-1,CASSQDSRGNQPQHF
TRBJ2-3,TRBV7-9,CASSLAGTSLYF
TRBJ2-7,TRBV7-3,CASSSPGTHLSYEQYF
TRBJ2-7,TRBV5-1,CASSLLAGSSYEQYF